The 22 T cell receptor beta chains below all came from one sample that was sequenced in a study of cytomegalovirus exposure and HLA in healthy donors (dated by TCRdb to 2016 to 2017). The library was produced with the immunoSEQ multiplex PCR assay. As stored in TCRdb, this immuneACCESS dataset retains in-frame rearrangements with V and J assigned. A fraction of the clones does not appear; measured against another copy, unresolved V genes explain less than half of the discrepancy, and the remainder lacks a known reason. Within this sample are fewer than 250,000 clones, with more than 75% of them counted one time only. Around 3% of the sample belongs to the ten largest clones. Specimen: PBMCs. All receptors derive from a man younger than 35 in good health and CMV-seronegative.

CDR3 amino acids: CASSPGLAGDEQYF. The CDR3 coding sequence is TGTGCCAGCAGCCCCGGACTAGCGGGCGACGAGCAGTACTTC. The chain uses TRBV5-4 and TRBJ2-7; the match to TRBD2 covers 11 bases. V trimming: 4 bases; J trimming: 5 bases; junction bases outside the gene matches: 5. The CDR3 loop spans 14 amino acids. Germline values: CDR1 SGHNT, CDR2 YYREEE (reference sequence).

The CDR3 DNA is TGCGCCAGCAGCTACACTAGGTTCTACGGGTTCTACGAGCAGTACTTC. The encoded protein is CASSYTRFYGFYEQYF. The chain has TRBV10-2 and TRBJ2-7, with D possibly TRBD2 on 5 matching bases. The germline V and J ends were trimmed by 6 bases and 3 bases, with 21 bases remaining between them. Germline V CDR1 and CDR2: WSHSY, SAAADI. The CDR3 has 16 residues.

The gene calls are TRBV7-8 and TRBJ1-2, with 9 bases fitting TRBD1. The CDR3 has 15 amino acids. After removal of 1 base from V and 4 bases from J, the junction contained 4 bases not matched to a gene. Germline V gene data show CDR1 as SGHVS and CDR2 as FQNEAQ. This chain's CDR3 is CASSLGTGVRYGYTF. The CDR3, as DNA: TGTGCCAGCAGCTTAGGGACAGGGGTGCGCTATGGCTACACCTTC.

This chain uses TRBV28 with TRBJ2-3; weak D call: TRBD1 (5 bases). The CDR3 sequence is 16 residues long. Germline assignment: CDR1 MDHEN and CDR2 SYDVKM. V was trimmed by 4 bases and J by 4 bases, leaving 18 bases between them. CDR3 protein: CASSSRRTLPSDTQYF. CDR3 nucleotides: TGTGCCAGCAGTTCCCGACGGACACTCCCGTCAGATACGCAGTATTTT.

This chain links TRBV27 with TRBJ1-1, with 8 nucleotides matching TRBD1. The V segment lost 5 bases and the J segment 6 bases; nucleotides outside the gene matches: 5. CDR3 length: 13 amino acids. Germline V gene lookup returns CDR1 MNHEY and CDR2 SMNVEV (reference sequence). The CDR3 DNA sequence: TGTGCCAGCAGTACGCGACAGGGGTCTGAAGCTTTCTTT. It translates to CASSTRQGSEAFF.

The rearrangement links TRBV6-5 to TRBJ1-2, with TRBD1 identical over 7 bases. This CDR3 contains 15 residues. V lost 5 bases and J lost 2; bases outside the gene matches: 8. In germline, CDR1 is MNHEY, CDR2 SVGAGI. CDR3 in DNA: TGTGCCAGCAGTCCGCTGGACAGGACGAACTATGGCTACACCTTC. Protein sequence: CASSPLDRTNYGYTF.

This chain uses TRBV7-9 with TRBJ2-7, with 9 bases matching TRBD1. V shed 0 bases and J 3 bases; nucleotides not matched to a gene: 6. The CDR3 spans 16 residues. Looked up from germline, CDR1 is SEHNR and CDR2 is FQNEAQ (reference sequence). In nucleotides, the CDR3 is TGTGCCAGCAGCTTAGCGTGGGACAGGGCTATCTACGAGCAGTACTTC. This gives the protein CASSLAWDRAIYEQYF. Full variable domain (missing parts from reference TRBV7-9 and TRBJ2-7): DTGVSQNPRHKITKRGQNVTFRCDPISEHNRLYWYRQTLGQGPEFLTYFQNEAQLEKSRLLSDRFSAERPKGSFSTLEIQRTEQGDSAMYLCASSLAWDRAIYEQYFGPGTRLTVT.

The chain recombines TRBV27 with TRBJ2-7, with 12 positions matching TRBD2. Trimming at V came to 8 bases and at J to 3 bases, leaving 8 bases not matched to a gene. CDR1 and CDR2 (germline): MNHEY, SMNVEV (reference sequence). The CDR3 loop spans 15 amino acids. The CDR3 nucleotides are TGTGCCAGCGCCCGGACTAGCGGGACCGACTACGAGCAGTACTTC. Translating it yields CASARTSGTDYEQYF.

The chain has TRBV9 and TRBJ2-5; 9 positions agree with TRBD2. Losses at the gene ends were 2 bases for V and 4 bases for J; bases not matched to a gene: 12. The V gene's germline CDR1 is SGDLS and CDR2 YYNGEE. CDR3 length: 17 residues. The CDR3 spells CASSVSAGGRDRETQYF. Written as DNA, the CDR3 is TGTGCCAGCAGCGTTTCCGCGGGGGGGAGGGACCGAGAGACCCAGTACTTC.

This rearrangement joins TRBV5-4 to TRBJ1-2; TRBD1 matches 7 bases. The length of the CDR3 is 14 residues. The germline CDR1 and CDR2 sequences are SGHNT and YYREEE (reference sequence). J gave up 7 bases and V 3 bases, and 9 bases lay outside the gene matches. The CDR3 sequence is CASSSTGSESGYTF. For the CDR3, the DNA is TGTGCCAGCAGCTCGACAGGGTCGGAAAGTGGCTACACCTTC.

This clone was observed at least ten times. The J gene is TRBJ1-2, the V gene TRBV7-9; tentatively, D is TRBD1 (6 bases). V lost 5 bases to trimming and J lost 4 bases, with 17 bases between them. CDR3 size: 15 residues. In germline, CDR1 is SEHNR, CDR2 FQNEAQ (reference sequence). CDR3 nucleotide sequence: TGTGCCAGCAGCCTCCGGGACACGCCGACCTATGGCTACACCTTC. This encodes CASSLRDTPTYGYTF.

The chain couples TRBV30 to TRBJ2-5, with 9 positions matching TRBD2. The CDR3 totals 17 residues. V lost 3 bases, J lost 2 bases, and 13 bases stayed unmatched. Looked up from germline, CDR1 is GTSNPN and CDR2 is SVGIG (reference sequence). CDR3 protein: CAWSFGSGSPDQETQYF. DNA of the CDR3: TGTGCCTGGAGCTTCGGTAGCGGGAGCCCTGATCAAGAGACCCAGTACTTC.

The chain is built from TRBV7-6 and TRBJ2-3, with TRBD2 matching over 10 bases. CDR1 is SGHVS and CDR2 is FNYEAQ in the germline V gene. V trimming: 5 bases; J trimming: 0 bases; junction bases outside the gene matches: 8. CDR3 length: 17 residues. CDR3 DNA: TGTGCCAGCAGCCCAGCCTGGACTAGCGGAAGCACAGATACGCAGTATTTT. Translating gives CASSPAWTSGSTDTQYF.

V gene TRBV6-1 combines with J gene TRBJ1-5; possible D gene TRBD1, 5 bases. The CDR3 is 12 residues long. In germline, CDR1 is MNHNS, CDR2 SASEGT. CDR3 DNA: TGTGCGACTCGGGGGTCCGGTCAGCCCCAGCATTTT. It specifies CATRGSGQPQHF.

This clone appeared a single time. The CDR3 region is CASSLGMGAWDYGYTF. The CDR3 nucleotides are TGTGCCAGCAGCTTAGGAATGGGGGCATGGGACTATGGCTACACCTTC. The chain carries TRBV7-2 and TRBJ1-2; possible D gene TRBD1, 6 bases. In germline, CDR1 is SGHTA, CDR2 FQGNSA. V lost 1 base and J 3 bases, leaving 15 bases between the germline ends. The CDR3 totals 16 residues.

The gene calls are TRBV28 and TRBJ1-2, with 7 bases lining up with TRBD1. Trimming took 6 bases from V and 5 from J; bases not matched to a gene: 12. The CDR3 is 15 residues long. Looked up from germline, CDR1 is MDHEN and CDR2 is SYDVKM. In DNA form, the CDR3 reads TGTGCCAGCAGCCGCCGGCAGGGGGTTTGGTATGGCTACACCTTC. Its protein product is CASSRRQGVWYGYTF.

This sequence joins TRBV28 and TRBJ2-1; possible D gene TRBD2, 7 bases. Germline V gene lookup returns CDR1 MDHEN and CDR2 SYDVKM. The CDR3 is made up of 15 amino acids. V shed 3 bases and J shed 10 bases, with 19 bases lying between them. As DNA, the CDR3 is TGTGCCAGCAGTTTTCCTCGGGGGCAGGGAGGGGAGCAGTTCTTC. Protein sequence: CASSFPRGQGGEQFF. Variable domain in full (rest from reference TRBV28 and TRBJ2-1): DVKVTQSSRYLVKRTGEKVFLECVQDMDHENMFWYRQDPGLGLRLIYFSYDVKMKEKGDIPEGYSVSREKKERFSLILESASTNQTSMYLCASSFPRGQGGEQFFGPGTRLTVL.

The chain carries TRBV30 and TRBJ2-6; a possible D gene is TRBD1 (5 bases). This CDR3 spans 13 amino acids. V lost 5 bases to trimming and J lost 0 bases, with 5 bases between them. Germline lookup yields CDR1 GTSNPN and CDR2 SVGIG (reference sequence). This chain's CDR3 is CAWDSSGANVLTF. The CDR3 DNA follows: TGTGCCTGGGACAGCTCTGGGGCCAACGTCCTGACTTTC. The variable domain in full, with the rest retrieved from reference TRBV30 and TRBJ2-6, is SQTIHQWPATLVQPVGSPLSLECTVEGTSNPNLYWYRQAAGRGLQLLFYSVGIGQISSEVPQNLSASRPQDRQFILSSKKLLLSDSGFYLCAWDSSGANVLTFGAGSRLTVL.

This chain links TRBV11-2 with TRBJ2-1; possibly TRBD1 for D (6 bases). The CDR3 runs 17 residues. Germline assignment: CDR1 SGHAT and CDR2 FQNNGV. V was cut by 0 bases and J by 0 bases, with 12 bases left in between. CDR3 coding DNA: TGTGCCAGCAGCTTAGAGTTCCAGGGGTTCTCCTACAATGAGCAGTTCTTC. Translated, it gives CASSLEFQGFSYNEQFF. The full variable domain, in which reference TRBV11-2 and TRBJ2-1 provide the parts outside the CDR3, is EAGVAQSPRYKIIEKRQSVAFWCNPISGHATLYWYQQILGQGPKLLIQFQNNGVVDDSQLPKDRFSAERLKGVDSTLKIQPAKLEDSAVYLCASSLEFQGFSYNEQFFGPGTRLTVL.

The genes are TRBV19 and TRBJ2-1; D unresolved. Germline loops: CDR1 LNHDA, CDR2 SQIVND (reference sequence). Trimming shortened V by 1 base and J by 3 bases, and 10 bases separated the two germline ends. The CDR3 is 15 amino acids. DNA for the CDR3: TGTGCCAGTAGTATAGGTGGAGTCAGCTACAATGAGCAGTTCTTC. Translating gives CASSIGGVSYNEQFF.

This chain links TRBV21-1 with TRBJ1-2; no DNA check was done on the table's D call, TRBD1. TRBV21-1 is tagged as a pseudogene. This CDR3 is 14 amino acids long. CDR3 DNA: TGTGCCAGCAGCGTTTCGGGACAGAACTATGGCTACACCTTC. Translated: CASSVSGQNYGYTF.

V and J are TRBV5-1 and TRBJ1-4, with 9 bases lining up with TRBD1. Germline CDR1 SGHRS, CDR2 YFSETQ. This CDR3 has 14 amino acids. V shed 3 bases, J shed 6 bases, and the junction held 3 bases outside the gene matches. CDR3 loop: CASSSDRGDEKLFF. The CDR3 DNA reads TGCGCCAGCAGCTCCGACAGGGGGGATGAAAAACTGTTTTTT.